This T cell receptor beta chain was sequenced during a study of CD8+CD57+ T cells in acquired aplastic anemia. Study information: The DNA of sorted CD4+ and CD8+ cells averaged approximately 2.9 ug. Whole-study findings and limits: No significant patient-versus-control difference appeared in CD8+ Simpson's diversity. Shared by patients and controls, 25 to 30 CD8+ CDR3s were abundant in patients.

The template for TCR beta VDJ and CDR3 sequence profiling was genomic DNA. TCRdb reprocessed the reads via MiXCR and lists one record per CDR3 protein. The repertoire holds a few hundred thousand distinct CDR3 sequences, with 45% to 65% as singletons. As concerns this clonotype: Its target is unknown. A junction end diverges from the germline sequence, so it may reflect a read error.

CDR1 is SGHVS, CDR2 FNYEAQ, per germline. There are 13 residues in the CDR3. The material sequenced was sorted CD4+, CD8+, or CD8+CD57+ T cells (not recorded which) from PBMCs. This clonotype was obtained from a human donor with severe aplastic anemia or a healthy control (not recorded which). This chain uses TRBV7-6 with TRBJ1-1; D is possibly TRBD1 (5 bases). The CDR3 DNA sequence: TGTGCCGGCAGCTTAGCTTGGGGCACTGAAGCCTTCTTT. It codes for CAGSLAWGTEAFF.